The T cell receptor (beta chain) under discussion was sequenced for a study of long-term antiretroviral therapy in people with HIV. At minimum, one pre-ART and two post-ART PBMC samples were obtained from each donor. Comment on this clone: Its antigen is still unknown.

Findings of the study overall: Repertoires looked antigen-experienced, with only a slight naive shift after ART.

The assay used was immunoSEQ (version v3.0), run at survey level. The protocol was immunoSEQ multiplex PCR, while the TCRdb copy is restricted to in-frame clones and leaves out a portion. The sample has 15,000 or so clones, 65% to 85% seen once. Germline V gene lookup returns CDR1 SGHTA and CDR2 FQGNSA. This CDR3 spans 16 amino acids. V lost 1 base and J 2 bases, leaving 12 bases between the germline ends. This clonotype originated in a man younger than 45 with HIV. This specimen was unsorted PBMCs, taken less than 1.3 years before starting antiretroviral therapy. The chain employs TRBV7-2 and TRBJ2-1, with D unresolved. The CDR3 DNA sequence: TGTGCCAGCAGCTTAGTTAAGTGGGATACCTACAATGAGCAGTTCTTC. It is translated as CASSLVKWDTYNEQFF. The complete variable domain, with remaining parts taken from reference TRBV7-2 and TRBJ2-1, reads GAGVSQSPSNKVTEKGKDVELRCDPISGHTALYWYRQSLGQGLEFLIYFQGNSAPDKSGLPSDRFSAERTGGSVSTLTIQRTQQEDSAVYLCASSLVKWDTYNEQFFGPGTRLTVL.